This T cell receptor (beta chain) came from a study of T cell repertoires in cytomegalovirus infection. Study overall: Researchers turned to recently identified HLA-C-restricted CMV epitopes as well as well-studied HLA-B-restricted ones. Indications of both CMV infection and matching HLA type were provided by public TCR beta signatures. Whole-study findings and limits: HLA-C-restricted CMV clonotypes gave the most frequent clonotype in two of eight donors. Of the TCR beta families, the public ones yielded a cumulative frequency that identified carriers of CMV plus the relevant HLA.

As concerns this clonotype: Its antigen is as yet unknown.

TCRdb passed the reads through MiXCR, listing each CDR3 protein once. The data show roughly 350,000 distinct CDR3 sequences, about a third seen once. This receptor was obtained from a human donor in good health (CMV status not recorded). Some clones in this sample may be carry-over from other donors' samples. The specimen was cultured PBMCs, collected from culture after CMV antigen stimulation.

CDR3 sequence reads: CASQSRVNQPQHF. CDR3 coding DNA: TGTGCCAGTCAGAGCAGGGTAAATCAGCCCCAGCATTTT. The rearrangement links TRBV12-3 or TRBV12-4 to TRBJ1-5; a possible D gene is TRBD1 (5 bases). This CDR3 comprises 13 residues. Between the trimmed V and J ends, which lost 9 bases and 4 bases, there was a span of 13 bases.